Each of the 25 T cell receptor beta chains below was sequenced from the same sample in a study of beta chain features in type 1 diabetes. Expressed TCRB transcripts got sequenced, as all isolated RNA was reverse transcribed. Profiling relied on immunoSEQ multiplex PCR, and the TCRdb table lists in-frame clones only, not all of them. This repertoire shows nearly 250,000 clones, 13% to 15% found once; its top ten account for 0.025% to 0.03%. The source material was naive CD4+ T cells from blood. The receptors here all came from a woman aged 40 to 50 in good health.

This clone was seen a few times. The rearrangement uses TRBV7-2 and TRBJ2-3; tentatively, D is TRBD1 (5 bases). The CDR3 is 14 amino acids. V shed 5 bases and J shed 2 bases, with 11 bases lying between them. Germline-derived CDR1 and CDR2 are SGHTA and FQGNSA. This CDR3 is CASSRQTLTDTQYF. DNA for the CDR3: TGTGCCAGCAGCAGACAGACCCTCACAGATACGCAGTATTTT.

This clone was found a few times. The rearrangement joins TRBV19 to TRBJ2-3; a possible D gene is TRBD1 (6 bases). CDR1 is LNHDA and CDR2 is SQIVND in the germline V gene (reference sequence). The CDR3 has 13 residues. V lost 5 bases and J 3 bases, leaving 9 bases between the germline ends. The CDR3: CASSPDSTDTQYF. In nucleotides, the CDR3 is TGTGCCAGTAGTCCGGACAGTACAGATACGCAGTATTTT.

A single count supports this clone. The V and J genes are TRBV6-1 and TRBJ2-7; perhaps TRBD1 as D (6 bases). Deletions cut 6 bases from V and 3 bases from J, with 15 bases between. This CDR3 spans 14 amino acids. Germline assignment: CDR1 MNHNS and CDR2 SASEGT. The CDR3 reads CASSPSGVSYEQYF. The DNA of the CDR3 is TGTGCCAGCAGCCCATCAGGGGTGAGCTACGAGCAGTACTTC.

This clone has just a few counts. The rearrangement uses TRBV5-1 and TRBJ2-5; perhaps TRBD1 as D (6 bases). V lost 4 bases and J lost 1, with 14 bases in between. The CDR3 spans 15 residues. Germline assignment: CDR1 SGHRS and CDR2 YFSETQ. CDR3: CASSRDNGGQETQYF. In DNA form, the CDR3 reads TGCGCCAGCAGCCGGGACAATGGAGGCCAAGAGACCCAGTACTTC. The variable domain in full, completed from reference TRBV5-1 and TRBJ2-5, reads KAGVTQTPRYLIKTRGQQVTLSCSPISGHRSVSWYQQTPGQGLQFLFEYFSETQRNKGNFPGRFSGRQFSNSRSEMNVSTLELGDSALYLCASSRDNGGQETQYFGPGTRLLVL.

This chain uses TRBV7-2 with TRBJ2-1; 8 nucleotides line up with TRBD2. The CDR3 contains 17 residues. The V gene end was trimmed by 2 bases and the J gene end by 1 base; junction bases not matched to a gene: 7. Germline loops: CDR1 SGHTA, CDR2 FQGNSA. CDR3: CASSLLPGLDSYNEQFF. Here the CDR3 DNA reads TGTGCCAGCAGCTTACTGCCGGGACTAGATTCCTACAATGAGCAGTTCTTC.

V and J are TRBV6-1 and TRBJ1-1; 7 nucleotides match TRBD1. After removal of 7 bases from V and 3 bases from J, the junction contained 2 bases not matched to a gene. The CDR3 extends over 12 amino acids. CDR1 is MNHNS, CDR2 SASEGT, per germline. The CDR3 spells CASIGQDTEAFF. The CDR3 DNA reads as TGTGCCAGCATTGGACAGGACACTGAAGCTTTCTTT.

This chain uses TRBV18 with TRBJ1-2; D perhaps matches TRBD1 (5 bases). The CDR3 loop spans 19 amino acids. Germline V gene lookup returns CDR1 KGHSH and CDR2 LQKENI. V dropped 3 bases and J dropped 8 bases, with 31 bases sitting between them. The CDR3 bases are TGTGCCAGCTCACCCTACAGGATCCAGACAGTTGGGGCTGATCTGGGCTACACCTTC. Translation: CASSPYRIQTVGADLGYTF. The full variable domain, rest sourced from reference TRBV18 and TRBJ1-2, is NAGVMQNPRHLVRRRGQEARLRCSPMKGHSHVYWYRQLPEEGLKFMVYLQKENIIDESGMPKERFSAEFPKEGPSILRIQQVVRGDSAAYFCASSPYRIQTVGADLGYTFGSGTRLTVV.

The rearrangement joins TRBV7-9 to TRBJ1-1; unclear D gene. This CDR3 has 15 amino acids. V dropped 1 base and J dropped 1 base, with 10 bases sitting between them. CDR1 is SEHNR and CDR2 is FQNEAQ in the germline V gene (reference sequence). Written as DNA, the CDR3 is TGTGCCAGCAGCTTAGTACCACAGAAGAACACTGAAGCTTTCTTT. Protein product: CASSLVPQKNTEAFF.

This chain connects TRBV15 to TRBJ1-3, with D unclear. The CDR3 spans 15 residues. Trimming took 1 base from V and 2 from J, leaving 9 bases between them. The germline gives CDR1 LNHNV, CDR2 YYDKDF (reference sequence). The chain's CDR3 is CATSRGGDAGNTIYF. The CDR3 bases are TGTGCCACCAGCAGAGGGGGAGATGCTGGAAACACCATATATTTT. The full variable domain, with the rest looked up from reference TRBV15 and TRBJ1-3, is DAMVIQNPRYQVTQFGKPVTLSCSQTLNHNVMYWYQQKSSQAPKLLFHYYDKDFNNEADTPDNFQSRRPNTSFCFLDIRSPGLGDTAMYLCATSRGGDAGNTIYFGEGSWLTVV.

The rearrangement uses TRBV6-5 and TRBJ2-5, with 8 bases fitting TRBD1. This CDR3 has 13 residues. CDR1 is MNHEY, CDR2 SVGAGI, per germline. Trimming removed 7 bases from V and 3 bases from J; junction bases left unmatched: 4. CDR3 residues: CASKRTGKETQYF. CDR3 coding DNA: TGTGCCAGCAAGCGGACAGGGAAAGAGACCCAGTACTTC.

The V gene is TRBV2, the J gene TRBJ1-5; 10 bases are shared with TRBD1. Trimming cost V 6 bases and J 7 bases; bases outside gene matches: 6. The CDR3 extends over 14 amino acids. CDR1 is SNHLY and CDR2 is FYNNEI in the germline V gene. CDR3 amino acids: CASRTGGFGQPQHF. CDR3 sequence (DNA): TGTGCCAGCAGGACAGGGGGCTTCGGGCAGCCCCAGCATTTT.

The chain uses TRBV6-5 and TRBJ1-1, with a tentative D call TRBD1 (6 bases). Germline values: CDR1 MNHEY, CDR2 SVGAGI. Trimming shortened V by 6 bases and J by 12 bases, and 17 bases separated the two germline ends. The CDR3 consists of 12 residues. The CDR3 DNA reads TGTGCCAGCAGCCCTTCGGGGGGGCGGTCTTTCTTT. It translates to CASSPSGGRSFF.

V is TRBV7-6 and J is TRBJ1-3, with 9 nucleotides matching TRBD1. The CDR3 is 18 residues long. CDR1 and CDR2 (germline): SGHVS, FNYEAQ. The V segment lost 2 bases and the J segment 2 bases; nucleotides outside the gene matches: 10. CDR3: CASSLFTGGASAGNTIYF. The CDR3 DNA reads as TGTGCCAGCAGCTTATTCACAGGGGGCGCGTCTGCTGGAAACACCATATATTTT.

This clone was observed a handful of times. The rearrangement joins TRBV10-3 to TRBJ2-2; TRBD2 aligns across 11 bases. The CDR3 totals 13 residues. Germline loops: CDR1 ENHRY, CDR2 SYGVKD. Trimming cost V 9 bases and J 5 bases; bases outside gene matches: 2. The CDR3, as DNA: TGTGCCATGACTAGCGGGGAGACCGGGGAGCTGTTTTTT. Residues: CAMTSGETGELFF.

V and J are TRBV6-5 and TRBJ1-2; no definite D call. Germline-derived CDR1 and CDR2 are MNHEY and SVGAGI. V gave up 8 bases and J gave up 6 bases, with 13 bases separating them. The CDR3 totals 12 residues. The DNA of the CDR3 is TGTGCCAGCTACTCGAGTTTAGATGGCTACACCTTC. Residues: CASYSSLDGYTF.

The chain recombines TRBV7-8 with TRBJ1-1; 7 bases align to TRBD1. The V gene's germline CDR1 is SGHVS and CDR2 FQNEAQ. The ends lost 3 bases at V and 5 bases at J; junction bases unmatched: 15. This CDR3 spans 17 amino acids. The CDR3 DNA reads as TGTGCCAGCAGCTTCTCGGGAGACAGGGCGGGGACAACTGAAGCTTTCTTT. As protein: CASSFSGDRAGTTEAFF.

This clone was recorded a few times. This chain connects TRBV25-1 to TRBJ1-2; D unclear. The germline V and J ends were trimmed by 8 bases and 4 bases, with 11 bases remaining between them. CDR1 is MGHDK, CDR2 SYGVNS, per germline. This CDR3 contains 12 residues. The CDR3 reads CASQGRFYGYTF. Written as DNA, the CDR3 is TGTGCCAGCCAAGGGAGGTTCTATGGCTACACCTTC.

The V gene is TRBV10-2, the J gene TRBJ1-2, with D tentatively TRBD1 (6 bases). Germline CDR1 and CDR2: WSHSY and SAAADI. The V and J ends lost 5 bases and 0 bases respectively, with 10 bases between them. This CDR3 is 14 amino acids long. The CDR3 region has the DNA TGCGCCAGCAGTCCCGACAGGACTAACTATGGCTACACCTTC. It specifies CASSPDRTNYGYTF.

The chain joins TRBV1 to TRBJ2-5; the table names TRBD2, a call not compared with the DNA. TRBV1 is a pseudogene segment. This CDR3 spans 17 amino acids. In DNA form, the CDR3 reads TGCACCAGCAGCCAGGGTCTTCGAGCGGGGGGGCGCGAGACCCAGTACTTC. Residues: CTSSQGLRAGGRETQYF.

The table lists this clone with a few counts. The chain carries TRBV21-1 and TRBJ2-5; the table calls TRBD2, which could not be checked here. TRBV21-1 is recorded as a pseudogene. CDR3 length: 14 residues. Here the CDR3 DNA reads TGTGCCAGCAGCACCCGTAATAGAGAAGAGACCCAGTACTTC. Its protein product is CASSTRNREETQYF.

This chain uses TRBV7-9 with TRBJ2-3; 8 nucleotides align to TRBD1. The ends lost 5 bases at V and 1 base at J; junction bases unmatched: 5. The germline gives CDR1 SEHNR, CDR2 FQNEAQ (reference sequence). CDR3 size: 15 residues. The CDR3 loop reads CASSRQGAGTDTQYF. The CDR3, as DNA: TGTGCCAGCAGCCGCCAGGGGGCTGGCACAGATACGCAGTATTTT. The full variable domain, completed using reference TRBV7-9 and TRBJ2-3, is DTGVSQNPRHKITKRGQNVTFRCDPISEHNRLYWYRQTLGQGPEFLTYFQNEAQLEKSRLLSDRFSAERPKGSFSTLEIQRTEQGDSAMYLCASSRQGAGTDTQYFGPGTRLTVL.

The V and J genes are TRBV18 and TRBJ1-5; 7 bases match TRBD1. Germline V lookup: CDR1 KGHSH, CDR2 LQKENI. Losses at the gene ends were 2 bases for V and 6 bases for J; bases not matched to a gene: 4. The CDR3 runs to 14 residues. The chain's CDR3 is CASSPTAGGQPQHF. The CDR3 coding sequence is TGTGCCAGCTCACCAACGGCAGGGGGTCAGCCCCAGCATTTT.

This clone appeared a few times. This chain links TRBV19 with TRBJ2-1; 8 bases are a match to TRBD1. There are 16 residues in the CDR3. J lost 0 bases, V lost 6 bases, and 7 bases had no gene match. Germline values: CDR1 LNHDA, CDR2 SQIVND (reference sequence). The CDR3 region has the DNA TGTGCCAGTAGGGACAGGGACGACTCCTCCTACAATGAGCAGTTCTTC. Amino acid sequence: CASRDRDDSSYNEQFF.

The rearrangement joins TRBV23-1 to TRBJ2-2; 7 bases fit TRBD1. TRBV23-1 is given ORF status, its function remaining uncertain. Trimming removed 0 bases from V and 1 base from J; junction bases left unmatched: 5. The CDR3 contains 17 residues. The CDR3 here is CASSQSTRQGNTGELFF. The DNA for the CDR3 is TGCGCCAGCAGTCAATCCACCCGACAGGGGAACACCGGGGAGCTGTTTTTT.

There are a few counts of this clone. The V and J genes are TRBV7-2 and TRBJ2-7, with D maybe TRBD1 (5 bases). This CDR3 contains 14 residues. V gave up 1 base and J gave up 2 bases, with 9 bases separating them. CDR1 is SGHTA and CDR2 is FQGNSA in the germline V gene. CDR3 DNA: TGTGCCAGCAGCTTAGACAGGAGAGCCTACGAGCAGTACTTC. Protein sequence: CASSLDRRAYEQYF.